The TCR beta chain described here comes from a study of T-cell memory formation after mild COVID-19. CDR1 is SGHTA, CDR2 FQGNSA, per germline. The V and J ends lost 3 bases and 6 bases, in that order; junction bases with no gene match: 7. There are 15 residues in the CDR3. MiXCR, applied by TCRdb to the 5' RACE reads, yields one record per CDR3 protein. The sample records around 150,000 distinct CDR3 sequences, roughly 12% being singletons. Input material: PBMCs or a T cell subset sorted from them (not recorded which). The gene calls are TRBV7-2 and TRBJ2-2; 7 positions agree with TRBD2. This TCR came from a man aged 18 to 35 who had mild COVID-19 (a few samples of this study predate the infection). Cell type and time point are not known. The CDR3 DNA sequence: TGTGCCAGCAGCTTCGGACTAGGGGAGGCCGGGGAGCTGTTTTTT. Protein: CASSFGLGEAGELFF. Full variable domain (remainder filled in from reference TRBV7-2 and TRBJ2-2): GAGVSQSPSNKVTEKGKDVELRCDPISGHTALYWYRQSLGQGLEFLIYFQGNSAPDKSGLPSDRFSAERTGGSVSTLTIQRTQQEDSAVYLCASSFGLGEAGELFFGEGSRLTVL.